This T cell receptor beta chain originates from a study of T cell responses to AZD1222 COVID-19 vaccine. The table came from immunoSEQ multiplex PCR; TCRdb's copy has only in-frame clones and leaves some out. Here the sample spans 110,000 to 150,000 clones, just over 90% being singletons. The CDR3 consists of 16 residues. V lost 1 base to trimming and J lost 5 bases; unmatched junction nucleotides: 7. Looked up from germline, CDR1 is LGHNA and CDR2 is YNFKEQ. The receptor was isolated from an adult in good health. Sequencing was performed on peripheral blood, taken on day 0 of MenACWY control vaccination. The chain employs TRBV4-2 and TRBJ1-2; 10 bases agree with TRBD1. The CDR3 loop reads CASSQVGGQGRYGYTF. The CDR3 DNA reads TGTGCCAGCAGCCAAGTTGGGGGACAGGGGCGGTATGGCTACACCTTC.